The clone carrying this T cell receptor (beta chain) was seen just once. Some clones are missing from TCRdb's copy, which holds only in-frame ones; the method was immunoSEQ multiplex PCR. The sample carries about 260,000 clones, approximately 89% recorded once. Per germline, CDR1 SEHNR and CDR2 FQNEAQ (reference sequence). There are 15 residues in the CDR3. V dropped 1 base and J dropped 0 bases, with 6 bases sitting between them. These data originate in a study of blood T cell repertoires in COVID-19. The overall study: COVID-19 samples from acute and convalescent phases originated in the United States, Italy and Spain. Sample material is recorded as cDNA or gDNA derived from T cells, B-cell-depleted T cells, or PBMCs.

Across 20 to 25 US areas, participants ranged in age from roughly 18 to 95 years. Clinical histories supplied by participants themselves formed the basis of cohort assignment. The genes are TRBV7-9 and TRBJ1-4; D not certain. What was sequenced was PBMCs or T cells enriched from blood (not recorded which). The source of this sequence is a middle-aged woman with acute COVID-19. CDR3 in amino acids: CASSLVRATNEKLFF. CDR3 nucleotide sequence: TGTGCCAGCAGCTTAGTCCGGGCAACTAATGAAAAACTGTTTTTT.